This TCR beta chain is drawn from a study of cytomegalovirus exposure and HLA in healthy donors. The PCR ran on 60 Vbeta and 13 Jbeta primers. Using immunoSEQ multiplex PCR, the repertoire was profiled, and TCRdb retains in-frame clones only, with some absent. The sample records 65,000 to 85,000 clones, about nine tenths being singletons. CDR1 and CDR2 (germline): KGHSH, LQKENI. The CDR3 spans 18 residues. The ends lost 2 bases at V and 6 bases at J; junction bases unmatched: 14. The chain has TRBV18 and TRBJ1-2; TRBD1 matches 11 bases. This receptor was obtained from a young woman in good health and CMV-seronegative. Sequencing was performed on PBMCs. The chain's CDR3 is CASSPYEGQGAMVDGYTF. As DNA, the CDR3 is TGTGCCAGCTCACCATACGAAGGACAGGGGGCTATGGTAGATGGCTACACCTTC.